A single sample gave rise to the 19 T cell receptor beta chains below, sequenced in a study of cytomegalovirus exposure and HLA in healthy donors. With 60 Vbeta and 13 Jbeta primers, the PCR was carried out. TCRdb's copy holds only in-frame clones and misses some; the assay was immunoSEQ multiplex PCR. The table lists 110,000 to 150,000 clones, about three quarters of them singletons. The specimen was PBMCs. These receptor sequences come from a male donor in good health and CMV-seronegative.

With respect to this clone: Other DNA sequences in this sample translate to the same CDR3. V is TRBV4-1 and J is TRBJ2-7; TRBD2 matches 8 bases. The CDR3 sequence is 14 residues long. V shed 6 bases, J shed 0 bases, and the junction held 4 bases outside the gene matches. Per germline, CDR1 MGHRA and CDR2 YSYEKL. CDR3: CASRDSGGSYEQYF. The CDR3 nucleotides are TGCGCCAGCAGAGACAGCGGGGGCTCCTACGAGCAGTACTTC.

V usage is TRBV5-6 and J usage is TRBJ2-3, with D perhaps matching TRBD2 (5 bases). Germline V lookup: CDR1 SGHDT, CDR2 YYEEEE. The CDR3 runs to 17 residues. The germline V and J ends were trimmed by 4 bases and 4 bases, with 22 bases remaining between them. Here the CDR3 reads CASSPPHGERSADTQYF. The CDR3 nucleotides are TGTGCCAGCAGCCCCCCTCACGGAGAGCGGTCTGCAGATACGCAGTATTTT. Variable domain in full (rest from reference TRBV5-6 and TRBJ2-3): DAGVTQSPTHLIKTRGQQVTLRCSPKSGHDTVSWYQQALGQGPQFIFQYYEEEERQRGNFPDRFSGHQFPNYSSELNVNALLLGDSALYLCASSPPHGERSADTQYFGPGTRLTVL.

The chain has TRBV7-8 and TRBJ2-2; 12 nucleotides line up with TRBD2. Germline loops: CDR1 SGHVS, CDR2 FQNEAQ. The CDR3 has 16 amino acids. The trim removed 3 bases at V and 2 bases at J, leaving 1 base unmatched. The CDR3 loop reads CASSLGLAGNTGELFF. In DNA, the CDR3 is TGTGCCAGCAGCTTGGGACTAGCGGGTAACACCGGGGAGCTGTTTTTT.

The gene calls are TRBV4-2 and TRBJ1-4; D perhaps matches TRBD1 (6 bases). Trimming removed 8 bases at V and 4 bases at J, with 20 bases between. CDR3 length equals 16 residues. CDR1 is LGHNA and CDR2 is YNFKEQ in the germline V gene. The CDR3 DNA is TGTGCCAGCGTCTTCAACTCGGGGGGCGATAATGAAAAACTGTTTTTT. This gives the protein CASVFNSGGDNEKLFF.

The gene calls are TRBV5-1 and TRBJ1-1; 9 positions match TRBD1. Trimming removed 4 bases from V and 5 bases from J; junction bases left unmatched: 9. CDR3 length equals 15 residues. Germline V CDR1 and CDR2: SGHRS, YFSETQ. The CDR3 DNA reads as TGCGCCAGCAGCAGCACAGGGGGCGGGCGAACTGAAGCTTTCTTT. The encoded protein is CASSSTGGGRTEAFF.

In DNA, the CDR3 is TGTGCCAGCAGCCGGGGGACAGGGGTAGTTGCCGAGCAGTACTTC. Encoded protein: CASSRGTGVVAEQYF. The V gene is TRBV27, the J gene TRBJ2-7; TRBD1 aligns across 10 bases. Germline-derived CDR1 and CDR2 are MNHEY and SMNVEV (reference sequence). Germline trimming cut 6 bases from V and 6 bases from J; bases unmatched to any gene: 11. The CDR3 sequence is 15 residues long.

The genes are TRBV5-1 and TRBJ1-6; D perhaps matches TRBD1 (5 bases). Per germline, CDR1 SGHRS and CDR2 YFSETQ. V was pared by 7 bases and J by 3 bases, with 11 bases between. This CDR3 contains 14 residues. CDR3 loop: CASGQGNYNSPLHF. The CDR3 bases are TGCGCCAGCGGGCAGGGAAACTATAATTCACCCCTCCACTTT.

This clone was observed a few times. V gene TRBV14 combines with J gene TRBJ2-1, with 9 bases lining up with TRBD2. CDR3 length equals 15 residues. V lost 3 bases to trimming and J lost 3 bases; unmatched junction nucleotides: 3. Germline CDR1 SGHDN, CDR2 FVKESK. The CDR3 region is CASSQAGGDYNEQFF. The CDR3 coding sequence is TGTGCCAGCAGCCAGGCGGGAGGGGACTACAATGAGCAGTTCTTC.

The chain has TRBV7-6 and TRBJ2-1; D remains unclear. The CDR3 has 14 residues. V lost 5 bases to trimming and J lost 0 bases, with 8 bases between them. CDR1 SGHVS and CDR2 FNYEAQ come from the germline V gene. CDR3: CASSPRSSYNEQFF. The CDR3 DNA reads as TGTGCCAGCAGCCCAAGGAGCTCCTACAATGAGCAGTTCTTC.

CDR3 nucleotides: TGTGCCAGCTCCCAACCCGGACTAGCGGGGGTATGGGGGTCCTACAATGAGCAGTTCTTC. Encoded protein: CASSQPGLAGVWGSYNEQFF. The chain combines TRBV18 with TRBJ2-1; 13 bases are shared with TRBD2. V shed 6 bases and J 1 base; nucleotides not matched to a gene: 15. CDR1 is KGHSH and CDR2 is LQKENI in the germline V gene. This CDR3 spans 20 amino acids.

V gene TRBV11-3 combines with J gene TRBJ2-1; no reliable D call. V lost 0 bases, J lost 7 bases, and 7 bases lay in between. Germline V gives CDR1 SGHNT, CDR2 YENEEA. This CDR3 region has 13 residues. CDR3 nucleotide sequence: TGTGCCAGCAGCTTAGATCCCCTGAATGAGCAGTTCTTC. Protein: CASSLDPLNEQFF.

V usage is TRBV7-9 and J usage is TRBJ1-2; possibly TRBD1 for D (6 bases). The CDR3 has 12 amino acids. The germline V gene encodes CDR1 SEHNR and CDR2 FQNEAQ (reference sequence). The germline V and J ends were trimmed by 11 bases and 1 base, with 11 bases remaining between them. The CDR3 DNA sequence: TGTGCCGGAACAGGGCGTAACTATGGCTACACCTTC. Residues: CAGTGRNYGYTF. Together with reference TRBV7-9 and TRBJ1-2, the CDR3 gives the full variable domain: DTGVSQNPRHKITKRGQNVTFRCDPISEHNRLYWYRQTLGQGPEFLTYFQNEAQLEKSRLLSDRFSAERPKGSFSTLEIQRTEQGDSAMYLCAGTGRNYGYTFGSGTRLTVV.

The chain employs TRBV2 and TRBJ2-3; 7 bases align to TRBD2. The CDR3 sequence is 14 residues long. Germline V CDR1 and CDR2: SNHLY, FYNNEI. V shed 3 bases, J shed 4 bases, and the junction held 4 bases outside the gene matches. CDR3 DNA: TGTGCCAGCAGTGAGGGGGGGAAAGCAGATACGCAGTATTTT. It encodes CASSEGGKADTQYF.

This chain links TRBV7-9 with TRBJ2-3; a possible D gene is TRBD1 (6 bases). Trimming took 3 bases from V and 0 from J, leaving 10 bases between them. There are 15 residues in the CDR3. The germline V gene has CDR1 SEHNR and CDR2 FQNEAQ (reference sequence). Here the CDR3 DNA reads TGTGCCAGCAGCTTCGGGACATCGAGCACAGATACGCAGTATTTT. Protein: CASSFGTSSTDTQYF.

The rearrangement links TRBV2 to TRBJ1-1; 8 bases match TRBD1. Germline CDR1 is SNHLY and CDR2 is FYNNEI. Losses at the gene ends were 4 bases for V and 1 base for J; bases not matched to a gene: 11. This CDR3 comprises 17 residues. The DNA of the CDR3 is TGTGCCAGCAGTGCCAATCCCGGGACAGGAACGAACACTGAAGCTTTCTTT. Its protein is CASSANPGTGTNTEAFF. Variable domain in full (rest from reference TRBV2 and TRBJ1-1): EPEVTQTPSHQVTQMGQEVILRCVPISNHLYFYWYRQILGQKVEFLVSFYNNEISEKSEIFDDQFSVERPDGSNFTLKIRSTKLEDSAMYFCASSANPGTGTNTEAFFGQGTRLTVV.

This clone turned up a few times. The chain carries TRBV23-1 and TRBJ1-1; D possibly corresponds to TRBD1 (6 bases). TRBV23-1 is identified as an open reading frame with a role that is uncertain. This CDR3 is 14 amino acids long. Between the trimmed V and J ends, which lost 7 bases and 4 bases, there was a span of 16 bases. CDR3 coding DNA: TGCGCCAGCACCCGGACAGAGTCATGCACTGAAGCTTTCTTT. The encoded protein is CASTRTESCTEAFF.

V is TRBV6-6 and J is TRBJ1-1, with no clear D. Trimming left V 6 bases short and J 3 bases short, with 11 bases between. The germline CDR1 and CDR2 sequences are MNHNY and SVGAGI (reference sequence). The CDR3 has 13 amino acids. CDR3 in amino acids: CASSNRRDTEAFF. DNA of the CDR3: TGTGCCAGCAGCAATCGGAGGGACACTGAAGCTTTCTTT.

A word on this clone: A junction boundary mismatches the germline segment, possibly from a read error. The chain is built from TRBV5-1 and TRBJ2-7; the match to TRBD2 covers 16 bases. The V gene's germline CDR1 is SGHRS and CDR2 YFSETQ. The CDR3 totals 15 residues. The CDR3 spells CASSLVSGLAGGLDF. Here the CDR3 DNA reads TGCGCCAGCAGCTTGGTGTCGGGACTAGCGGGGGGGCTGGACTTC. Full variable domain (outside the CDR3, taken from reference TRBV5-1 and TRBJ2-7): KAGVTQTPRYLIKTRGQQVTLSCSPISGHRSVSWYQQTPGQGLQFLFEYFSETQRNKGNFPGRFSGRQFSNSRSEMNVSTLELGDSALYLCASSLVSGLAGGLDFGPGTRLTVT.

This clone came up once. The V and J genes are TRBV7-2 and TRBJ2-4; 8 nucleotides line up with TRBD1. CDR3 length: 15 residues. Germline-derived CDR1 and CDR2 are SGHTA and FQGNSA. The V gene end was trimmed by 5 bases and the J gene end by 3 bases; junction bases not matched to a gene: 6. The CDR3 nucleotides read TGTACCAGCAGCCCACGACAGGGGAACAAAAACATTCAGTACTTC. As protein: CTSSPRQGNKNIQYF.